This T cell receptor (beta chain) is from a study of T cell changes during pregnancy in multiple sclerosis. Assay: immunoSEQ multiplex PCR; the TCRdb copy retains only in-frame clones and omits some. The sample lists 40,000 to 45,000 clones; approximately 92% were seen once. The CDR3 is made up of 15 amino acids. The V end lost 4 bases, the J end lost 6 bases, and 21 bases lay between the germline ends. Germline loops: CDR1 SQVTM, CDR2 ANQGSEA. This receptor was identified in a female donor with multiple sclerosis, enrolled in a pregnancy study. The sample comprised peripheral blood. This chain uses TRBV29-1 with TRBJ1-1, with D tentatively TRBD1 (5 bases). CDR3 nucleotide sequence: TGCAGCGTTGGTGAGGGGCCTTTGCCTGAATCTGAAGCTTTCTTT. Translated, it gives CSVGEGPLPESEAFF.